The 14 T cell receptor beta chains below all came from one sample that was sequenced in a study of blood T cells in healthy people across ages. Together with a sample-barcoded 5' primer, a J-beta primer mix was included in a second PCR lasting roughly 6 to 12 cycles. TCRdb itself ran the 5' RACE reads through MiXCR, one entry per CDR3 protein. The sample carries almost 300,000 distinct CDR3 sequences, roughly 29% recorded once. Sequenced input: blood. The receptors originated from a woman aged 70-85 years in good health.

There are a few counts of this clonotype. The rearrangement uses TRBV5-1 and TRBJ2-5; TRBD2 agrees at 7 bases. V gave up 6 bases and J gave up 3 bases; unmatched junction bases: 5. CDR3 length equals 13 residues. Germline loops: CDR1 SGHRS, CDR2 YFSETQ. CDR3 nucleotides: TGCGCCAGCACCCTTGCGGGGGAAGAGACCCAGTACTTC. Translated, it gives CASTLAGEETQYF.

This clonotype was seen ten or more times. V and J are TRBV29-1 and TRBJ2-3, with TRBD2 matching 9 bases. V was clipped by 5 bases and J by 2 bases; unmatched bases: 5. This CDR3 region has 14 residues. Per the germline V gene, CDR1 is SQVTM and CDR2 is ANQGSEA. DNA for the CDR3: TGCAGCGTTCTCCCTAGCGGGAACACAGATACGCAGTATTTT. Encoded protein: CSVLPSGNTDTQYF.

The chain combines TRBV15 with TRBJ1-3; TRBD1 agrees at 8 bases. This CDR3 comprises 16 residues. The V gene end was trimmed by 1 base and the J gene end by 4 bases; junction bases not matched to a gene: 6. Germline V gene lookup returns CDR1 LNHNV and CDR2 YYDKDF (reference sequence). CDR3 loop: CATSRGRTGPGNTIYF. The DNA of the CDR3 is TGTGCCACCAGCAGAGGTCGGACAGGGCCAGGAAACACCATATATTTT.

Only a few counts were recorded for this clonotype. The CDR3 sequence is CASSRLALETQYF. CDR3 nucleotide sequence: TGTGCCAGCTCGAGGCTCGCTCTGGAGACCCAGTACTTC. This chain connects TRBV6-6 to TRBJ2-5; the D is unclear. The CDR3 extends over 13 amino acids. V was clipped by 8 bases and J by 5 bases, with 15 bases between them. Germline CDR1 reads MNHNY; CDR2 reads SVGAGI (reference sequence).

This clonotype was counted between two and nine times. This chain joins TRBV28 and TRBJ2-5; D is uncertain. Near its end, the DNA agrees better with TRBJ2-7, so the J call may be wrong. Per the germline V gene, CDR1 is MDHEN and CDR2 is SYDVKM. This CDR3 is built from 12 residues. The CDR3 sequence: CASSPAMAEQYF. In DNA form, the CDR3 reads TGTGCCAGCAGTCCGGCGATGGCCGAGCAGTACTTC.

The chain recombines TRBV6-6 with TRBJ2-5; no reliable D call. The tail of the sequence fits TRBJ2-1 better, so the J call may be wrong. This CDR3 contains 12 residues. Germline V CDR1 and CDR2: MNHNY, SVGAGI (reference sequence). The CDR3, as DNA: TGTGCCAGCAGACTACTCGAAAATGAGCAGTTCTTC. The encoded protein is CASRLLENEQFF.

The chain links TRBV5-1 to TRBJ2-5; 8 nucleotides agree with TRBD1. The CDR3 runs 15 residues. After removal of 0 bases from V and 3 bases from J, the junction contained 4 bases not matched to a gene. In germline, CDR1 is SGHRS, CDR2 YFSETQ. CDR3 DNA: TGCGCCAGCAGCTTGGGCAGGGGGCGAGAAGAGACCCAGTACTTC. It translates to CASSLGRGREETQYF.

The rearrangement links TRBV27 to TRBJ2-7; possibly TRBD2 for D (6 bases). The J call may be mistaken, given a closer DNA end match to TRBJ2-1. The CDR3 runs 18 residues. From germline, CDR1 is MNHEY and CDR2 SMNVEV (reference sequence). The CDR3 region has the DNA TGTGCCAGCAGTTTAACTCAGTGGGTGGGGCGGGGTGACAATGAGCAGTTCTTC. It specifies CASSLTQWVGRGDNEQFF.

A few counts support this clonotype. The genes are TRBV12-3 or TRBV12-4 and TRBJ2-5; D perhaps matches TRBD2 (6 bases). TRBJ2-1 explains the end of the DNA better; the J call may be wrong. The CDR3 has 15 amino acids. In DNA form, the CDR3 reads TGTGCCAGCAGTGGGGGGTTGGACCCTAGTTGGGAGCAGTTCTTC. Translated: CASSGGLDPSWEQFF.

This clonotype was seen a handful of times. The chain uses TRBV7-9 and TRBJ1-4, with no clear D. CDR1 SEHNR and CDR2 FQNEAQ come from the germline V gene (reference sequence). V lost 1 base, J lost 3 bases, and 9 bases lay in between. CDR3 length: 15 residues. The CDR3 here is CASSLGHSANEKLFF. In DNA, the CDR3 is TGTGCCAGCAGCTTAGGACACTCAGCTAATGAAAAACTGTTTTTT. Based on the CDR3 plus reference TRBV7-9 and TRBJ1-4, the full variable domain is DTGVSQNPRHKITKRGQNVTFRCDPISEHNRLYWYRQTLGQGPEFLTYFQNEAQLEKSRLLSDRFSAERPKGSFSTLEIQRTEQGDSAMYLCASSLGHSANEKLFFGSGTQLSVL.

This clonotype showed up many times. This CDR3 reads CSVAPGTGKDEQYF. The CDR3 DNA reads as TGCAGCGTTGCCCCCGGGACAGGGAAGGACGAGCAGTACTTC. V is TRBV29-1 and J is TRBJ2-7; 9 bases align to TRBD1. V was clipped by 4 bases and J by 5 bases; unmatched bases: 9. CDR3 length: 14 residues. Per germline, CDR1 SQVTM and CDR2 ANQGSEA.

This clonotype has just a few counts. DNA for the CDR3: TGCAGTGCTCAATCTGGACAAGGGAAGGAGACCCAGTACTTC. Protein sequence: CSAQSGQGKETQYF. This chain uses TRBV20-1 with TRBJ2-5, with D possibly matching TRBD1 (5 bases). Germline V CDR1 and CDR2: DFQATT, SNEGSKA (reference sequence). Deletions cut 5 bases from V and 5 bases from J, with 18 bases between. This CDR3 is 14 amino acids long.

Written as DNA, the CDR3 is TGCGCCAGCAGCTTGTTCCAGGCGAGCACAGATACGCAGTATTTT. Protein product: CASSLFQASTDTQYF. V and J are TRBV5-1 and TRBJ2-3; unclear D gene. The CDR3 length is 15 residues. Per the germline V gene, CDR1 is SGHRS and CDR2 is YFSETQ. Trimming removed 1 base at V and 0 bases at J, with 9 bases between. Supplemented by reference TRBV5-1 and TRBJ2-3, the full variable domain reads KAGVTQTPRYLIKTRGQQVTLSCSPISGHRSVSWYQQTPGQGLQFLFEYFSETQRNKGNFPGRFSGRQFSNSRSEMNVSTLELGDSALYLCASSLFQASTDTQYFGPGTRLTVL.

This clonotype showed up many times. The chain carries TRBV15 and TRBJ2-1; the D gene is possibly TRBD1 (5 bases). Trimming shortened V by 0 bases and J by 7 bases, and 31 bases separated the two germline ends. The CDR3 sequence is 21 residues long. Germline lookup yields CDR1 LNHNV and CDR2 YYDKDF (reference sequence). CDR3 residues: CATSRDEGWQGLGMDVNEQFF. DNA for the CDR3: TGTGCCACCAGCAGAGATGAAGGCTGGCAGGGTTTGGGTATGGATGTGAATGAGCAGTTCTTC.